This TCR beta chain was recorded in a study of T cells after yellow fever vaccination. TCRdb reanalysed the 5' RACE reads using MiXCR and keeps one entry per CDR3 protein. The data contain under 600,000 distinct CDR3 sequences, about 14% of them singletons. Notes on the study in general: Booster sampling recovered most clones from primary vaccination (96% CD4, roughly 88% CD8).

Details on this clonotype: What it binds is not known.

The V end lost 5 bases, the J end lost 0 bases, and 26 bases lay between the germline ends. Germline V gene lookup returns CDR1 SGHAT and CDR2 FQNNGV. This CDR3 comprises 19 residues. Sequencing was performed on PBMCs, taken on the day of the yellow fever booster vaccination. The receptor's source is a young man who received the YFV17D yellow fever vaccine. The rearrangement joins TRBV11-2 to TRBJ2-7; D gene uncertain. CDR3 in amino acids: CASSPRSTNFLTTSYEQYF. The DNA for the CDR3 is TGTGCCAGCAGCCCGAGATCAACAAATTTCCTGACGACCTCCTACGAGCAGTACTTC.